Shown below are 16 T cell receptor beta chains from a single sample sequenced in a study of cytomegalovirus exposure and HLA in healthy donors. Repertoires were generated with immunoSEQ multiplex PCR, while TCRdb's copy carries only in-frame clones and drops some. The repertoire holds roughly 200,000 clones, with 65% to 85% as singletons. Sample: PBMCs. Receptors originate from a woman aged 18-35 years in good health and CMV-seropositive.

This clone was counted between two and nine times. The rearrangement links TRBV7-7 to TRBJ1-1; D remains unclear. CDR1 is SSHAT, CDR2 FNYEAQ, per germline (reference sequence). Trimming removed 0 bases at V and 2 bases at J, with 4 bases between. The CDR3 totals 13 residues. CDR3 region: CASSLALNTEAFF. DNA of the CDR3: TGTGCCAGCAGCTTAGCACTTAACACTGAAGCTTTCTTT.

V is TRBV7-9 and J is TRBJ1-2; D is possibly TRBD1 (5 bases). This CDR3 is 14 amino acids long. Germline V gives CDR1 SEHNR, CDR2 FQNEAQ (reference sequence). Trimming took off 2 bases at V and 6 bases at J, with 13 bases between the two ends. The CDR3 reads CASSLSRGGDGYTF. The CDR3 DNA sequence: TGTGCCAGCAGCTTATCGCGGGGGGGAGATGGCTACACCTTC.

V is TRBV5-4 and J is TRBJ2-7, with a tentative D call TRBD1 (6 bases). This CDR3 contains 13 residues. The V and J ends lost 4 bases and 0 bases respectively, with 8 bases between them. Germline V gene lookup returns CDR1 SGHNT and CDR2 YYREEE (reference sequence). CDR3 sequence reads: CASSGQSSYEQYF. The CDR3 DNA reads TGTGCCAGCAGCGGACAGAGCTCCTACGAGCAGTACTTC.

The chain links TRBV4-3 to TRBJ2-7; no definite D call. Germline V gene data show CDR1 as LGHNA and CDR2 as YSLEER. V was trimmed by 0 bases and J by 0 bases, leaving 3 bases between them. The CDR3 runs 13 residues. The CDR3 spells CASSQDVSYEQYF. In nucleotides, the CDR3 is TGCGCCAGCAGCCAAGACGTCTCCTACGAGCAGTACTTC.

CDR3: CASSQVEDRANTEAFF. In nucleotides, the CDR3 is TGCGCCAGCAGCCAGGTTGAGGACAGGGCGAACACTGAAGCTTTCTTT. The chain joins TRBV4-1 to TRBJ1-1; 8 nucleotides agree with TRBD1. Germline V lookup: CDR1 MGHRA, CDR2 YSYEKL. The J segment lost 1 base and the V segment lost 3 bases, leaving 7 bases of the junction unmatched. This CDR3 has 16 amino acids.

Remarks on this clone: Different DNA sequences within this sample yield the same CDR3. The CDR3 region has the DNA TGTGCCAGCAGGAGGACAGGGGGCACTGAAGCTTTCTTT. Its protein is CASRRTGGTEAFF. The chain joins TRBV6-1 to TRBJ1-1; 10 bases map to TRBD1. Germline V gene lookup returns CDR1 MNHNS and CDR2 SASEGT. The CDR3 sequence is 13 residues long. V lost 6 bases, J lost 4 bases, and 2 bases stayed unmatched.

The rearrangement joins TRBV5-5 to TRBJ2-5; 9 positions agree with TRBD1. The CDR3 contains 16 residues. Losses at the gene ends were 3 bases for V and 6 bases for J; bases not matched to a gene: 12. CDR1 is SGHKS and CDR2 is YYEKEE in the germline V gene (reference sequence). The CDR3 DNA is TGTGCCAGCAGCTCAATTCACGGGACAGGGATACAGACCCAGTACTTC. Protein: CASSSIHGTGIQTQYF.

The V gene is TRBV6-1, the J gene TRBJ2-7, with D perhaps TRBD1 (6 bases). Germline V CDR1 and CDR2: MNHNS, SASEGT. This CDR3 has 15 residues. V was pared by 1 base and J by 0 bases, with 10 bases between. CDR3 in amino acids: CASSEDEGGSYEQYF. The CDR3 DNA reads TGTGCCAGCAGTGAAGACGAAGGGGGCTCCTACGAGCAGTACTTC.

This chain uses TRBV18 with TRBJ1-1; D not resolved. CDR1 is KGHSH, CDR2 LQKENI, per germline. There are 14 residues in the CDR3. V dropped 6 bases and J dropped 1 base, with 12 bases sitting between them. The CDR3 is CASSPVRTNTEAFF. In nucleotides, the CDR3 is TGTGCCAGCTCCCCGGTCCGAACGAACACTGAAGCTTTCTTT.

CDR3 nucleotide sequence: TGTGCCAGCAGTTACTCGAGGTCCCGCAATCAGCCCCAGCATTTT. This sequence encodes CASSYSRSRNQPQHF. This chain links TRBV6-5 with TRBJ1-5; D gene ambiguous. CDR1 MNHEY and CDR2 SVGAGI come from the germline V gene. The CDR3 has 15 amino acids. Trimming took off 0 bases at V and 2 bases at J, with 8 bases between the two ends.

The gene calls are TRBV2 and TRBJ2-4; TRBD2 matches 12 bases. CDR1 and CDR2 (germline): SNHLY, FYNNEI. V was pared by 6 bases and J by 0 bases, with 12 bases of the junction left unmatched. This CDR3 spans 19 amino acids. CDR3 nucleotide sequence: TGTGCCAGCAGGGAACTAGCGGGGGGATCCCCTGTAGCCAAAAACATTCAGTACTTC. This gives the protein CASRELAGGSPVAKNIQYF. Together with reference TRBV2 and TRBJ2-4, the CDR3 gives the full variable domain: EPEVTQTPSHQVTQMGQEVILRCVPISNHLYFYWYRQILGQKVEFLVSFYNNEISEKSEIFDDQFSVERPDGSNFTLKIRSTKLEDSAMYFCASRELAGGSPVAKNIQYFGAGTRLSVL.

CDR3 in DNA: TGTGCCAGCAGCGGACTAGCGGGGGGAGGAGATACGCAGTATTTT. Protein sequence: CASSGLAGGGDTQYF. The genes are TRBV6-5 and TRBJ2-3; 14 nucleotides align to TRBD2. The junction had 4 bases not matched to a gene; V was cut back by 6 bases and J by 5 bases. The CDR3 runs 15 residues. Looked up from germline, CDR1 is MNHEY and CDR2 is SVGAGI.

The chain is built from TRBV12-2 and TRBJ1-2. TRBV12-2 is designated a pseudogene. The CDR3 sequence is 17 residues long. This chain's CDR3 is CASRQDSSPGGDYGYTF. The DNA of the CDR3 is TGTGCAAGTCGCCAAGATAGTTCACCCGGCGGAGACTATGGCTACACCTTC.

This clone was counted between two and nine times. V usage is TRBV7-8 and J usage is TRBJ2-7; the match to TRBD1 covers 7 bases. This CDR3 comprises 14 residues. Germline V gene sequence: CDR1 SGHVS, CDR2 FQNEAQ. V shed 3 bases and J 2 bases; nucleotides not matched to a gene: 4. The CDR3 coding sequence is TGTGCCAGCAGCTTGAGGGACAGACCCTACGAGCAGTACTTC. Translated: CASSLRDRPYEQYF.

The CDR3 bases are TGTGCCAGCAGCCAGGCTAGCGGGGATGCCTCCTACGAGCAGTACTTC. This gives the protein CASSQASGDASYEQYF. This chain connects TRBV4-2 to TRBJ2-7; 9 positions agree with TRBD2. V trimming: 3 bases; J trimming: 0 bases; junction bases outside the gene matches: 6. This CDR3 has 16 residues. Germline CDR1 and CDR2: LGHNA and YNFKEQ.

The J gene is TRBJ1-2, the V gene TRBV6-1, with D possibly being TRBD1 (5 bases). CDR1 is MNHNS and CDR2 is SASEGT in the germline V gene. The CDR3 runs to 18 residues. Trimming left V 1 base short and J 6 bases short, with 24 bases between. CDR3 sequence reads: CASSEGGGPLPPSDGYTF. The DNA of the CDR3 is TGTGCCAGCAGTGAAGGGGGGGGACCTTTACCCCCCTCGGATGGCTACACCTTC.